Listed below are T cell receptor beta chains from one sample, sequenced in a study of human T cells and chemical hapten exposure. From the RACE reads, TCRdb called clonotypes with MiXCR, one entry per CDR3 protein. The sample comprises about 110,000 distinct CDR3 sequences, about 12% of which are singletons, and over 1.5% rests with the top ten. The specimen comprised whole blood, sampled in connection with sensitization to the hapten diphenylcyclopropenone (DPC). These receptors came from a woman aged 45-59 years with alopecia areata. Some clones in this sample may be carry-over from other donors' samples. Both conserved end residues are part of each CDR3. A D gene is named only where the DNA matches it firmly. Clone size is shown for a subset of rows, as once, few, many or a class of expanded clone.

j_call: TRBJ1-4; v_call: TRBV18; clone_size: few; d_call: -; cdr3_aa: CASSPQGGLNEKLFF; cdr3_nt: TGTGCCAGCTCACCCCAAGGGGGTCTTAATGAAAAACTGTTTTTT
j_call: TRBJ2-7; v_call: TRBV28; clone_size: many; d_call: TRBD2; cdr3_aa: CASNRAGALYEQYF; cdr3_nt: TGTGCCAGCAACCGAGCGGGGGCACTCTACGAGCAGTACTTC
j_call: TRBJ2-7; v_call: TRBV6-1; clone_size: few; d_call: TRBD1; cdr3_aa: CASTKAGTGSYEQYF; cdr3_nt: TGTGCCAGCACTAAAGCCGGGACAGGCAGCTACGAGCAGTACTTC
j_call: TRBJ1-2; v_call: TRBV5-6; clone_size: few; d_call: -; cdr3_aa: CASSRLDGSNYGYTF; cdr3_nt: TGTGCCAGCAGCCGCCTGGACGGATCTAACTATGGCTACACCTTC
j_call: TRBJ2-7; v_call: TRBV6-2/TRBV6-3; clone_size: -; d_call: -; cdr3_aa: CASSPPPSSPTTEQYF; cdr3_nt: TGTGCCAGCAGTCCGCCACCGAGCTCACCTACTACGGAGCAGTACTTC
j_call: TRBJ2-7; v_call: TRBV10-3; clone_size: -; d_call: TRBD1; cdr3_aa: CAISNGQAGEQYF; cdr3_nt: TGTGCCATCAGTAACGGACAGGCCGGCGAGCAGTACTTC
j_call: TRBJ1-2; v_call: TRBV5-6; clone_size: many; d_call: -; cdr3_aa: CASSFFRDGIRGYTF; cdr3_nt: TGTGCCAGCAGCTTCTTCCGGGACGGCATAAGAGGCTACACCTTC
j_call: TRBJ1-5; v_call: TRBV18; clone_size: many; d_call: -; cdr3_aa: CATTAGGFNQPQHF; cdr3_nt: TGTGCCACCACCGCGGGAGGGTTCAATCAGCCCCAGCATTTT
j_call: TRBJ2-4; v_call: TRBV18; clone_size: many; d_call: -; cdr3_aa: CASSPGWAKNIQYF; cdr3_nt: TGTGCCAGCTCACCAGGGTGGGCCAAAAACATTCAGTACTTC
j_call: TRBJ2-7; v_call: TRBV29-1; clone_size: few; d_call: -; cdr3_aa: CSVVSLYEQYF; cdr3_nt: TGCAGCGTTGTATCGCTCTACGAGCAGTACTTC
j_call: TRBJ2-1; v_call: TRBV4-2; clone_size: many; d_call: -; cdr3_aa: CASSPRTRSLGNEQFF; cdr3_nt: TGTGCCAGCAGCCCTAGGACTCGGAGTCTTGGCAATGAGCAGTTCTTC
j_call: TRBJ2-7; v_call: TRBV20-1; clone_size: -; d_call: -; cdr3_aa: CSASEGTGSGYEQYF; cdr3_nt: TGCAGTGCTAGTGAAGGTACAGGGTCGGGATACGAGCAGTACTTC
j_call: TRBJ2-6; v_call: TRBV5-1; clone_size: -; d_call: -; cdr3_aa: CASSLGAMPSGANVLTF; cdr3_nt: TGCGCCAGCAGCTTGGGGGCAATGCCCTCTGGGGCCAACGTCCTGACTTTC
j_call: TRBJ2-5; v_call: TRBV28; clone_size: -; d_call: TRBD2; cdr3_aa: CASSLAGGSGGPRETQYF; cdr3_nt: TGTGCCAGCAGTTTAGCCGGGGGTAGCGGGGGCCCCCGGGAGACCCAGTACTTC
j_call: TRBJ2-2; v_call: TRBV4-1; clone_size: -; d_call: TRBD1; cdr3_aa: CASSKQGDTGELFF; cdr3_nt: TGCGCCAGCAGTAAACAGGGGGACACCGGGGAGCTGTTTTTT
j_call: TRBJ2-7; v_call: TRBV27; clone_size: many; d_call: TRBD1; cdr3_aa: CASSSRQGIHEQYF; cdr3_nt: TGTGCCAGCAGTTCGAGACAGGGTATCCACGAGCAGTACTTC
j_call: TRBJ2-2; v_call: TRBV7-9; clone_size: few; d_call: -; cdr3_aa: CASRPKPAGEAGELFF; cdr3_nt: TGTGCCAGCAGGCCAAAGCCGGCAGGGGAGGCCGGGGAGCTGTTTTTT
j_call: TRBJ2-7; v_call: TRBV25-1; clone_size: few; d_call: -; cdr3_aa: CASSEHGSFYEQYF; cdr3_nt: TGTGCCAGCAGTGAGCACGGCAGCTTCTACGAGCAGTACTTC
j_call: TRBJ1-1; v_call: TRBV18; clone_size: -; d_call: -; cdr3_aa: CASSPLVGENTEAFF; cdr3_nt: TGTGCCAGCTCACCACTGGTCGGAGAGAACACTGAAGCTTTCTTT
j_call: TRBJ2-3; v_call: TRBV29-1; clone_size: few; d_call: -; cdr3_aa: CSVEWGRLSDTQYF; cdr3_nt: TGCAGCGTTGAATGGGGCCGTCTTTCCGATACGCAGTATTTT
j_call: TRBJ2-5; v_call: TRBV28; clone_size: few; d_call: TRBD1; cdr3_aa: CASSAPGQIQETQYF; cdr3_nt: TGTGCCAGCAGTGCCCCGGGACAGATACAAGAGACCCAGTACTTC
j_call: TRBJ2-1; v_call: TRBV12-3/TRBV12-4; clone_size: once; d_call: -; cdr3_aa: CASSFTGAVKIEQFF; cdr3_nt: TGTGCCAGCAGTTTCACGGGAGCTGTAAAGATTGAGCAGTTCTTC
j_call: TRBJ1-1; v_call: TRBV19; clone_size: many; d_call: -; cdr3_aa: CASSIDLRQVNTEAFF; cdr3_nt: TGTGCCAGTAGTATAGACCTCAGACAGGTGAACACTGAAGCTTTCTTT
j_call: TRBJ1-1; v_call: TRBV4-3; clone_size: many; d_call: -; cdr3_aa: CASSQVMQGPVNTEAFF; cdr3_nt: TGCGCCAGCAGCCAAGTAATGCAGGGGCCGGTGAACACTGAAGCTTTCTTT
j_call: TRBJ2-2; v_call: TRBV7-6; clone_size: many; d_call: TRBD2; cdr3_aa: CASSFSGRGTGELFF; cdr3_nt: TGTGCCAGCAGCTTTAGCGGGAGGGGCACCGGGGAGCTGTTTTTT
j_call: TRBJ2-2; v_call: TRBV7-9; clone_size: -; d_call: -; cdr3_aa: CASSPQGVGTGELFF; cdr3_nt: TGTGCCAGCAGCCCGCAGGGAGTCGGAACCGGGGAGCTGTTTTTT
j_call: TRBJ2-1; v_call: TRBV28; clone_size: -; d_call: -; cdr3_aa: CATRTSNEQFF; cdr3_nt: TGTGCCACCCGGACTTCCAATGAGCAGTTCTTC
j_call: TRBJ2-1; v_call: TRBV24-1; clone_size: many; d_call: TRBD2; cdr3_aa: CATSDFPRTGGWFF; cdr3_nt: TGTGCCACCAGTGATTTCCCGAGAACGGGGGGGTGGTTCTTC
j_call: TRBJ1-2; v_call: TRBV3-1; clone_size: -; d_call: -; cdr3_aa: CASSQGYITMGYTF; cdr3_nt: TGTGCCAGCAGCCAAGGGTATATAACTATGGGCTACACCTTC
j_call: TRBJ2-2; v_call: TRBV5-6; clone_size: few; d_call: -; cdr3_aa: CASSLGGTGEQFF; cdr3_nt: TGTGCCAGCAGCTTGGGGGGAACCGGGGAGCAGTTTTTT
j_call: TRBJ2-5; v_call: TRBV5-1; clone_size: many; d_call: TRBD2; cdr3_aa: CARRRREGQETQYF; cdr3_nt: TGCGCCAGGAGGAGGAGGGAGGGTCAAGAGACCCAGTACTTC
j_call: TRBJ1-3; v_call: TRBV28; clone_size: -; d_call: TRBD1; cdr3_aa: CASSPGGRGNTIFF; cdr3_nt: TGTGCCAGCAGCCCAGGGGGAAGAGGAAACACCATATTTTTT
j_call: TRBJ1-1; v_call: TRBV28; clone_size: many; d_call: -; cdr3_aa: CASSLGLNTEAFF; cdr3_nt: TGTGCCAGCAGTTTAGGTCTGAACACTGAAGCTTTCTTT
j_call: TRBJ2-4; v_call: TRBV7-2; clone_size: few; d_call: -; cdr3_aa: CASSLGGHHIQYF; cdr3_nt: TGTGCCAGCAGCTTAGGAGGGCATCACATTCAGTACTTC
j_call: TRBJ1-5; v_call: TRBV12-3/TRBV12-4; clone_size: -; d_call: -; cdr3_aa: CASRLYSNQPQHF; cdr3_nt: TGTGCCAGCAGGCTGTATAGCAATCAGCCCCAGCATTTT
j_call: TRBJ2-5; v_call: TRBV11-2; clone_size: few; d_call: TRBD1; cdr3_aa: CASSPTTPGGQETQYF; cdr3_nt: TGTGCCAGCAGCCCAACCACTCCAGGGGGCCAAGAGACCCAGTACTTC
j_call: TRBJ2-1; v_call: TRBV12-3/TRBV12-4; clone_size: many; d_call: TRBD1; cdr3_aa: CASSFPLGQEVRNEQFF; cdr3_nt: TGTGCCAGCAGTTTTCCCCTCGGACAGGAGGTACGTAATGAGCAGTTCTTC
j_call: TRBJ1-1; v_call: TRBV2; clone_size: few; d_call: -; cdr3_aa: CASALAVEAFF; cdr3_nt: TGTGCCAGCGCATTAGCAGTTGAAGCTTTCTTT
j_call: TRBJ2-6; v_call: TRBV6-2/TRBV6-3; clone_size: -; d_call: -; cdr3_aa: CASSSRSSGANVLTF; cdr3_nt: TGTGCCAGCAGCTCCAGGAGTTCTGGGGCCAACGTCCTGACTTTC
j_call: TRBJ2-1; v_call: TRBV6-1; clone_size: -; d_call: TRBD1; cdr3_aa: CASNPQGVANEQFF; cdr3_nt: TGTGCCAGCAACCCCCAGGGGGTGGCCAATGAGCAGTTCTTC
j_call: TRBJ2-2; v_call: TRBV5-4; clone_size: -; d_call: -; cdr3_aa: CASSAATGSGGELFF; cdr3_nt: TGTGCCAGCAGCGCAGCTACAGGGTCGGGCGGGGAGCTGTTTTTT
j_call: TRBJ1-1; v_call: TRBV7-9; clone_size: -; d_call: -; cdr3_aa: CASSLQGKAEAFF; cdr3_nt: TGTGCCAGCAGCTTACAGGGGAAGGCTGAAGCTTTCTTT
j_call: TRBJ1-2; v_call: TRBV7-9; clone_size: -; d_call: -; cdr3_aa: CASSLNSGTEDSYTF; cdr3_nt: TGTGCCAGCAGCTTAAACTCCGGGACGGAGGACAGCTACACCTTC
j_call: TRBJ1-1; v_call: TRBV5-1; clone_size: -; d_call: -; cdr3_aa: CASSFRQANTEAFF; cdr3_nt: TGCGCCAGCAGCTTCCGACAGGCCAACACTGAAGCTTTCTTT
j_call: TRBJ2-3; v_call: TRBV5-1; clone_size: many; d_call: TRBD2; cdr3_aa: CASSSPPGTSGTDTQYF; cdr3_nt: TGCGCCAGCAGCTCCCCCCCCGGGACTAGCGGTACAGATACGCAGTATTTT
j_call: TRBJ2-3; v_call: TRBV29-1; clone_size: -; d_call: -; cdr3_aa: CSVVRPGDTQYF; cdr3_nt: TGCAGCGTTGTTCGTCCCGGAGATACGCAGTATTTT
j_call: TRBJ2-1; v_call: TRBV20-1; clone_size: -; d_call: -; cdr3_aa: CSAKVVNEQFF; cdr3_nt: TGCAGTGCTAAAGTAGTCAATGAGCAGTTCTTC
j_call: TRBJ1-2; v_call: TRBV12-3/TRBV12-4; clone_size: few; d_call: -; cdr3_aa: CASRPQISSYGYTF; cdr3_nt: TGTGCCAGCAGGCCCCAAATAAGTTCGTATGGCTACACCTTC
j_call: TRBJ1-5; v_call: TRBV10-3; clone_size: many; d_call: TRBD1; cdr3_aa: CAISESGTGGSQPQHF; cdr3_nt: TGTGCCATCAGTGAGTCCGGGACAGGGGGCAGTCAGCCCCAGCATTTT
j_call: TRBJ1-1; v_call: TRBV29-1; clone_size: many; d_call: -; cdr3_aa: CSVPLRGFTEAFF; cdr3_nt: TGCAGCGTCCCCCTTAGGGGTTTCACTGAAGCTTTCTTT
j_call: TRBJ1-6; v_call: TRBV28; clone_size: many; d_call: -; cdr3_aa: CASNPGGESYNSPLHF; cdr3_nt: TGTGCCAGCAACCCCGGGGGTGAATCCTATAATTCACCCCTCCACTTT
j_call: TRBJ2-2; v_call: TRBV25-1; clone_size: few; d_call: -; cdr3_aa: CASSDLYRENTGELFF; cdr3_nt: TGTGCCAGCAGTGATCTCTATAGGGAGAACACCGGGGAGCTGTTTTTT
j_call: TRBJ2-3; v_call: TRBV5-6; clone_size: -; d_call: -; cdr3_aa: CASSLGPTDTQYF; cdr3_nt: TGTGCCAGCAGCTTGGGCCCCACAGATACGCAGTATTTT
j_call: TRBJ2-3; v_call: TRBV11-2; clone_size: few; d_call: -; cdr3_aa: CASSWVQLADTQYF; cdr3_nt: TGTGCCAGCAGCTGGGTACAGTTGGCAGATACGCAGTATTTT
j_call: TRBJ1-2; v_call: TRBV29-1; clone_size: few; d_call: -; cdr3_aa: CSGGGFDYGYTF; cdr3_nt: TGCAGCGGAGGCGGGTTCGACTATGGCTACACCTTC